The rows below give T cell receptor beta chains drawn from one sample of a study of blood T cell repertoires in COVID-19. The repertoire was sequenced with immunoSEQ multiplex PCR; TCRdb's copy has only in-frame clones and lacks some. The table has more than 200,000 clones, roughly 84% seen once; the top ten hold 1.2% to 1.5%. The sequenced sample consisted of peripheral blood. Receptors were obtained from a woman aged 40 to 50 who had recovered from COVID-19. Both conserved end residues are part of each CDR3. Each record gives: clone size, J gene, V gene, CDR3 protein. Size is stated for part of the rows, as once, few or many counts, or as a class when the clone is expanded.

abundance: .
j_gene: TRBJ1-6
v_gene: TRBV7-8
CDR3aa: CASSSQGLTNSPLHF

abundance: few
j_gene: TRBJ2-7
v_gene: TRBV6-1
CDR3aa: CASSDGTSFFF

abundance: .
j_gene: TRBJ1-5
v_gene: TRBV7-8
CDR3aa: CASSPNTGDQPQHF

abundance: .
j_gene: TRBJ1-1
v_gene: TRBV2
CDR3aa: CASSERGRGNTEAFF

abundance: .
j_gene: TRBJ1-4
v_gene: TRBV6-5
CDR3aa: CASTSLGQVNEKLFF

abundance: .
j_gene: TRBJ2-7
v_gene: TRBV12-3/TRBV12-4
CDR3aa: CASSWGEGYEQYF

abundance: .
j_gene: TRBJ1-2
v_gene: TRBV12-3/TRBV12-4
CDR3aa: CASSPREFGGYTF

abundance: .
j_gene: TRBJ2-7
v_gene: TRBV28
CDR3aa: CASRQGGGTGDYEQYF

abundance: few
j_gene: TRBJ2-5
v_gene: TRBV30
CDR3aa: CAGSGGAETQYF

abundance: .
j_gene: TRBJ1-5
v_gene: TRBV27
CDR3aa: CASSQLQGGSNQPQHF

abundance: .
j_gene: TRBJ2-1
v_gene: TRBV28
CDR3aa: CASSLFSGARNEQFF

abundance: .
j_gene: TRBJ1-6
v_gene: TRBV6-1
CDR3aa: CASSDGQLLPLHF

abundance: .
j_gene: TRBJ1-4
v_gene: TRBV6-5
CDR3aa: CASSYSESPPSEKLFF

abundance: .
j_gene: TRBJ2-1
v_gene: TRBV7-2
CDR3aa: CASSLTSGGLYNEQFF

abundance: .
j_gene: TRBJ2-1
v_gene: TRBV3-1/TRBV3-2
CDR3aa: CASSQFVGAGANEQFF

abundance: .
j_gene: TRBJ2-5
v_gene: TRBV10-3
CDR3aa: CAITDRGWKTQYF